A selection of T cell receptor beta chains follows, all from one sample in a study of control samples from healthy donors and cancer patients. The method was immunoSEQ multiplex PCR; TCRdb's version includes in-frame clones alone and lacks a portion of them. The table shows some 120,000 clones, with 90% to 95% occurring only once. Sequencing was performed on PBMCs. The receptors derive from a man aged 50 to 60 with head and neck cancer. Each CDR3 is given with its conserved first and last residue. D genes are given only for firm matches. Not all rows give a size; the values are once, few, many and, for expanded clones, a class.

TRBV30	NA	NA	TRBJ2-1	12	CAWSRDANEQFF	TGTGCCTGGAGCCGGGACGCCAATGAGCAGTTCTTC
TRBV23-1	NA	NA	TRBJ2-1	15	CASSQFRQPNNEQFF	TGCGCCAGCAGTCAATTCCGGCAGCCTAACAATGAGCAGTTCTTC
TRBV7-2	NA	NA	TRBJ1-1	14	CASSLASANTEAFF	TGTGCCAGCAGCTTAGCGTCGGCGAACACTGAAGCTTTCTTT
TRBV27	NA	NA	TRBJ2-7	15	CASSRGQSRSHEQYF	TGTGCCAGCAGTCGAGGACAGTCACGGTCGCACGAGCAGTACTTC
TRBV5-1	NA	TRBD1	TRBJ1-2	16	CASRGDSAGGIHGYTF	TGCGCCAGCAGGGGCGATTCGGCAGGGGGCATCCATGGCTACACCTTC
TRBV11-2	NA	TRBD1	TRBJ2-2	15	CASSLSTGSTGELFF	TGTGCCAGCAGCTTATCGACAGGGTCCACCGGGGAGCTGTTTTTT
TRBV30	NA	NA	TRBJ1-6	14	CAWCWSAYNSPLHF	TGTGCCTGGTGCTGGTCCGCCTATAATTCACCCCTCCACTTT
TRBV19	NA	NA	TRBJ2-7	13	CASSTGQSYEQYF	TGTGCCAGTAGTACAGGACAGAGCTACGAGCAGTACTTC
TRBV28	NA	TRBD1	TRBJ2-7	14	CASGLGQARNEQYF	TGTGCCAGCGGACTTGGACAGGCTCGCAACGAGCAGTACTTC
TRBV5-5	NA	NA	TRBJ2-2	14	CASSFASATGELFF	TGTGCCAGCAGCTTTGCCAGTGCCACCGGGGAGCTGTTTTTT
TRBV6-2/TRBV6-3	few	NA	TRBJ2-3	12	CASSWGTDTQYF	TGTGCCAGCAGTTGGGGCACAGATACGCAGTATTTT
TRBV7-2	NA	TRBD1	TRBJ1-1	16	CASSSGTGTGNTEAFF	TGTGCCAGCAGCTCTGGGACCGGGACAGGGAACACTGAAGCTTTCTTT
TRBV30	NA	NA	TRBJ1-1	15	CAWSVSGTPNTEAFF	TGTGCCTGGAGTGTGTCGGGCACCCCGAACACTGAAGCTTTCTTT
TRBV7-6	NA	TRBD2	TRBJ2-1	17	CASSLTGEGRLSNEQFF	TGTGCCAGCAGCCTTACGGGGGAGGGGCGTCTGTCCAATGAGCAGTTCTTC
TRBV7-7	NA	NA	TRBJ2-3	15	CASSFTTGFTDTQYF	TGTGCCAGCAGCTTTACGACCGGGTTCACAGATACGCAGTATTTT
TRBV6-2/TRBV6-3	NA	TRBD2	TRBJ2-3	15	CASSGLADGTDTQYF	TGTGCCAGCAGCGGACTAGCGGATGGGACAGATACGCAGTATTTT
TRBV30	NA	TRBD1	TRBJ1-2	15	CAWSVGTGSNYGYTF	TGTGCCTGGAGTGTAGGGACAGGGTCTAACTATGGCTACACCTTC
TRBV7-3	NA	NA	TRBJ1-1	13	CASSLQGPTEAFF	TGTGCCAGCAGCTTACAGGGTCCCACTGAAGCTTTCTTT
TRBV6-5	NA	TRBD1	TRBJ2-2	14	CASVRDRDTGELFF	TGTGCCAGCGTTCGGGACAGGGACACCGGGGAGCTGTTTTTT
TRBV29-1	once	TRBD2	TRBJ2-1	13	CSVDGLASNEQFF	TGCAGCGTTGATGGACTAGCGAGCAATGAGCAGTTCTTC
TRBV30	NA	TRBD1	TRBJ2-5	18	CAWRSTRGHSLVGETQYF	TGTGCCTGGAGAAGCACCAGGGGGCACAGCCTAGTTGGTGAGACCCAGTACTTC
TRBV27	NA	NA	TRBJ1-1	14	CASSLSGPYTEAFF	TGTGCCAGCAGTTTAAGCGGACCATACACTGAAGCTTTCTTT
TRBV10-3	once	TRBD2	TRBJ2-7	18	CATGNALTSGGARYEQYF	TGTGCCACGGGAAATGCTCTGACTAGCGGGGGGGCCCGGTACGAGCAGTACTTC
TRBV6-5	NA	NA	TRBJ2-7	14	CASRTGTGSYEQYF	TGTGCCAGCAGAACCGGGACCGGCTCCTACGAGCAGTACTTC
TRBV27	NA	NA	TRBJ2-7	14	CASRRDLTSDEQYF	TGTGCCAGCAGGCGGGATTTAACTAGTGACGAGCAGTACTTC
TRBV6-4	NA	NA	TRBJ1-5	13	CASSVEGGQPQHF	TGTGCCAGCAGTGTGGAGGGGGGTCAGCCCCAGCATTTT
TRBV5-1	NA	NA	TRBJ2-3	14	CASSRDSTTDTQYF	TGCGCCAGCAGCCGGGACTCGACCACAGATACGCAGTATTTT
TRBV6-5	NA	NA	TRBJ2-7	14	CASKRGLSSYEQYF	TGTGCCAGTAAGAGGGGCCTGAGCTCCTACGAGCAGTACTTC
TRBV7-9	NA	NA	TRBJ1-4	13	CASSLGGAEKLFF	TGTGCCAGCAGCTTGGGAGGGGCCGAAAAACTGTTTTTT
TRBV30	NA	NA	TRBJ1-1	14	CAWSLRQGFTEAFF	TGTGCCTGGAGCCTACGTCAGGGGTTCACTGAAGCTTTCTTT
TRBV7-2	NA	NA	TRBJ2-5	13	CASSLVDQETQYF	TGTGCCAGCAGCTTAGTCGACCAAGAGACCCAGTACTTC
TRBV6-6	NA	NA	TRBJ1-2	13	CASSRRGGRGYTF	TGTGCCAGCAGTCGTCGGGGGGGACGAGGCTACACCTTC